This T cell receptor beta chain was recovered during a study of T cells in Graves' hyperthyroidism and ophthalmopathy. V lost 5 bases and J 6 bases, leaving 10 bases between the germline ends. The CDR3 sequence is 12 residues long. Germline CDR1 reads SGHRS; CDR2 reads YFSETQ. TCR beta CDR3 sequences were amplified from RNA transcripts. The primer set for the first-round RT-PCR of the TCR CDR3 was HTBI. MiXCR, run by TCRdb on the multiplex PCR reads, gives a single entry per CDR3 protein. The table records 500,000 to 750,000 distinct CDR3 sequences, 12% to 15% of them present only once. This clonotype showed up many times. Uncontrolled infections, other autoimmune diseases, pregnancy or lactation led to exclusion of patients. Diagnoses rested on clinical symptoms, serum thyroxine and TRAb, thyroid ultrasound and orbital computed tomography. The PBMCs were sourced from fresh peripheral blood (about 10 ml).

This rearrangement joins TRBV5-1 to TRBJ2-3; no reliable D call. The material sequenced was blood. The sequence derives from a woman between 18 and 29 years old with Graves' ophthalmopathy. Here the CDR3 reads CASRVGRDTQYF. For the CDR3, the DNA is TGCGCCAGCAGAGTTGGAAGGGATACGCAGTATTTT.